This TCR beta chain was recovered during a study of cytomegalovirus exposure and HLA in healthy donors (dated by TCRdb to the late 2010s). As for the study more broadly: An earlier analysis of a few hundred of the donors reported about 260 Gb of sequence data and around 100 million unique TCR beta sequences obtained from about 180 million T cells. The T cell repertoires of around 670 subjects were profiled by immunosequencing and related to cytomegalovirus serostatus. A later analysis re-analyzed previously published TCR beta repertoires from 500 to 700 donors and added high-resolution HLA genotyping to study TCR occurrence patterns. Because of strong linkage in the cohort, roughly five DR-DQ haplotypes were treated as single units for association and clustering. HLA typing covered class I and class II loci at four-digit resolution. Typing coverage varied by locus: roughly 620-640 donors for A, B, C, DRB1 and DQB1; some 520 for DQA1; over 600 for DPA1; 450 to 480 for DPB1. Rather than drawing on any new phenotypic data, the later analysis identified candidate immune exposures from TCR beta sequences and the way those sequences occurred across donors. Of the roughly 400 genotyped donors, roughly 80% were placed in the genetic ancestry cluster associated with self-reported Caucasian donors. A later genetic analysis used genome-wide SNP genotypes for about three fifths of the 666 donors, treating that subset as a discovery cohort. Donor age, sex, ethnicity and CMV serostatus were collected together with the repertoire data. To decide whether each TCR beta V gene segment behaved as functional or pseudogenic, an earlier analysis of some 580 of the donors relied on high-throughput TCR beta sequencing. The study aimed to test whether cataloging public T cell receptors could reveal signatures of past pathogen exposure. To predict cytomegalovirus infection status, the study combined high-throughput TCR immunosequencing, statistical association of individual TCRs with disease status, and machine learning. Along with the 666-subject first cohort, a separate validation cohort of approximately 110 different subjects was used. Roughly 300 gigabases of sequencing data and tens of millions of unique TCR sequences made up an early release that covered around 640 HLA-typed donors. Among about 400 genotyped donors of the cohort, an average of approximately 220,000 unique TCR beta nucleotide sequences was sequenced per donor, of which 15% to 20% were non-productive. Every discovery cohort repertoire had been produced on one sequencing platform.

In total, around 600 healthy bone marrow donors made up the cohort. At the time of sampling, all cohort members were nominally healthy, though unrecorded immune exposures were likely present. The donor tested CMV seropositive and was one of the 289 seropositive cohort members. A peripheral blood sample was collected from each donor, and TCR beta sequencing was performed on peripheral blood mononuclear cells. Genomic DNA was extracted from the blood cell samples with the Qiagen DNeasy Blood Extraction Kit. V loses 0 bases of germline sequence and J loses 0 bases, and the interval between the two ends is 8 bases. The CDR3 contains 15 residues, cysteine and phenylalanine counted. Only the CDR3 DNA is retained, 45 bases long and in frame from the first base. In the germline V gene, CDR1 corresponds to KGHSH and CDR2 to LQKENI. The library was generated by the immunoSEQ multiplex PCR assay. The multiplex PCR relied on a mix of 60 forward primers for TCR Vbeta segments and 13 reverse primers for TCR Jbeta segments. Amplification of the CDR3 region of rearranged TCR beta genes was performed with a multiplex PCR assay on genomic DNA. Amplified TCR beta libraries were sequenced as 87-base-pair reads on the Illumina HiSeq System. On the authors' methods: In a later analysis, 80 million or so unique TCR beta chains were counted across the 690 or so repertoires, and roughly 11 million of these chains were shared by at least two donors. To remove PCR and sequencing errors, raw reads were error-corrected and collapsed into unique sequences using a nearest-neighbor algorithm that merged closely related sequences. CDR3 sequences were aligned to IMGT reference sequences to assign V, D and J gene segments. For a sequence to be retained, at least a six-nucleotide match to both a V gene segment and a J gene segment was required. Rearrangements were called productive when the CDR3 lacked stop codons and stayed in frame with V and J; all others were non-productive. CDR3 was defined according to IMGT convention as the region running from the second conserved V-encoded cysteine to the conserved J-encoded phenylalanine. In an earlier analysis of roughly 580 of the donors, sequences lacking an unambiguous match to a single V gene segment were excluded. An earlier analysis of roughly 590 of the donors called V segments functional above 56.7% productive rearrangements and segregating when the between-donor standard deviation exceeded 5%. A statistical classification framework was developed to diagnose cytomegalovirus status using the catalog of TCR beta chain sequences. V and J gene assignment, in a later analysis, came from comparing TCR nucleotide sequences with IMGT/GENE-DB human TR gene sequences. In a later analysis, CDR3 sequences and most-parsimonious VDJ recombination scenarios were assigned using the TCRdist pipeline. A later analysis defined each TCR beta chain by its CDR3 amino acid sequence plus V-gene family, and excluded reads lacking a unique V-gene family. To address suspected cross-contamination and a sequencing artifact, a later analysis removed around 600 highly shared, low-generation-probability nucleotide sequences. In a later analysis, a clonal expansion index for each public chain was calculated from normalized within-repertoire ranks of inferred template counts. In a later analysis, generation probabilities were computed with a VDJ recombination model fitted to out-of-frame rearrangements, and the resulting probabilities were checked against IGoR. In a later analysis, hypergeometric tests were used to score TCR-TCR, TCR-HLA and TCR-CMV co-occurrence, with a repertoire-size bias correction applied to TCR pairs. To estimate false discovery rates, a later analysis permuted the HLA or CMV assignments 20 times. A later analysis grouped co-occurring TCRs with DBSCAN, adding TCRdist sequence similarity when clustering within HLA-allele-positive subsets. Co-occurrence clustering excluded repertoires with fewer than 30,000 or more than 120,000 public chains, plus five with anomalous nucleotide sharing. This immuneACCESS table, as held by TCRdb, lists in-frame sequences with V and J called but not all clones. Of the missing ones, under half trace to an unresolved V gene in checked studies; the others have no known cause. V and J calls plus clone size are reproduced from that table; the DNA served to infer D and trimming. The sample records fewer than 150,000 clones, about 78% of which are singletons. Of the sample, nearly 7% is held by the ten largest clones.

Summary of the overall study and its limitations: Because some donors lacked HLA typing at each locus, the association tests relied only on the typed subset. A cluster of highly shared sequence variants was judged likely to represent a technical artifact of the sequencing pipeline. The cohort was sequenced for TCR beta chains only, and without alpha or paired-chain data the features that could be detected were limited. In a later analysis, HLA-associated TCR beta chains were found to be more clonally expanded and to have lower generation probabilities than equally common non-associated chains. A further reported finding was that TCR beta sequences accurately predicted the HLA-A and HLA-B alleles for most subjects in the first cohort. In an earlier analysis of about 550 of the donors, most TCR beta V segments were observed in productive rearrangements about 90% or about 30% of the time, broadly matching IMGT annotations. Because counts were too low, about 18 rarely observed V segments, including chromosome 9 orphons, were excluded from the earlier analysis of 587 of the donors. The 87-base-pair reads could not distinguish some IMGT-functional V segments, including TRBV6-2 and TRBV6-3, so those segments were excluded. A later analysis reported that several top co-occurrence clusters appeared linked to parvovirus B19, influenza, CMV and Epstein-Barr virus. The authors suggested that the approach could potentially be extended to other disease states and immunological phenotypes. A later genetic analysis associated a missense DCLRE1C variant with V-gene and J-gene trimming of TCR beta chains, and an independent cohort replicated the association. CMV serostatus was the only immune exposure information available for the cohort. Most CMV-associated TCR beta chains appeared to be HLA-restricted in a later analysis, and the HLA associations seemed to be driven largely by CMV exposure. Sequencing depth was assumed to be roughly uniform across donors in the presence/absence analyses, though that assumption may not hold. Three of the identified cytomegalovirus-associated TCR beta chains were confirmed in vitro to be specific for cytomegalovirus antigens. In the study, 164 TCR beta chains were listed as associated with cytomegalovirus. Across donors, most TCR sequences were observed very rarely, whereas some public TCRs were present in many individuals. A later analysis associated 16,951 TCR beta sequences with specific HLA alleles at a false discovery rate of 0.05. In both the original and validation cohorts, the classifier was reported to diagnose cytomegalovirus status with high specificity and sensitivity. Linkage disequilibrium might explain the correlated functional status among segregating V segments, but an unknown experimental factor could not be ruled out. When HLA alleles, especially DR and DQ, strongly co-occurred, TCR associations were difficult to assign to individual alleles. According to a later analysis, TCR association rates differed among HLA loci, with DRB1 alleles showing the most associated TCRs and HLA-C alleles showing the fewest. According to a later genetic analysis, donors in an Asian-associated ancestry cluster had fewer N-insertions in productive TCRs than the approximately 610-donor mean.

For this clone: Its cognate antigen has yet to be identified. It has no much larger one-base neighbor in the sample; base qualities were not kept.

Recombination linked TRBV18 to TRBJ1-1, with the D gene too uncertain to name. Sequenced sample: PBMCs. The sequence derives from a man in his forties in good health and CMV-seropositive. The sequence in DNA is TGTGCCAGCTCACCACCGTCCGTAATGAACACTGAAGCTTTCTTT. This translates into CASSPPSVMNTEAFF.